A single TCR beta chain is shown here with its context. Losses at the gene ends were 0 bases for V and 3 bases for J; bases not matched to a gene: 2. CDR1 LNHDA and CDR2 SQIVND come from the germline V gene (reference sequence). This CDR3 has 14 amino acids. This sample is drawn from a study of Ad26.COV2.S vaccination and SARS-CoV-2 variants. Specified treatment: some 19 received Ad26.COV2.S at low or high dose, single or two shots; several received placebo; per-sample allocation not given. Each sample was drawn 63 days after the first injection (of vaccine or placebo). What was given as vaccine was an Ad26 vector encoding Wuhan-strain SARS-CoV-2 spike. Sequencing was performed with immunoSEQ multiplex PCR; in TCRdb, only in-frame clones are kept and a portion is missing. The sample records about 680,000 clones, 89% being singletons.

This clonotype originated in a person between 18 and 60 years old who received the Ad26.COV2.S COVID-19 vaccine or a placebo. This chain links TRBV19 with TRBJ2-7; 7 nucleotides agree with TRBD1. This specimen consisted of peripheral blood, obtained in a trial of Ad26.COV2.S vaccine versus placebo. CDR3 in amino acids: CASSIDAGGYEQYF. The CDR3 bases are TGTGCCAGTAGTATAGATGCAGGGGGCTACGAGCAGTACTTC.